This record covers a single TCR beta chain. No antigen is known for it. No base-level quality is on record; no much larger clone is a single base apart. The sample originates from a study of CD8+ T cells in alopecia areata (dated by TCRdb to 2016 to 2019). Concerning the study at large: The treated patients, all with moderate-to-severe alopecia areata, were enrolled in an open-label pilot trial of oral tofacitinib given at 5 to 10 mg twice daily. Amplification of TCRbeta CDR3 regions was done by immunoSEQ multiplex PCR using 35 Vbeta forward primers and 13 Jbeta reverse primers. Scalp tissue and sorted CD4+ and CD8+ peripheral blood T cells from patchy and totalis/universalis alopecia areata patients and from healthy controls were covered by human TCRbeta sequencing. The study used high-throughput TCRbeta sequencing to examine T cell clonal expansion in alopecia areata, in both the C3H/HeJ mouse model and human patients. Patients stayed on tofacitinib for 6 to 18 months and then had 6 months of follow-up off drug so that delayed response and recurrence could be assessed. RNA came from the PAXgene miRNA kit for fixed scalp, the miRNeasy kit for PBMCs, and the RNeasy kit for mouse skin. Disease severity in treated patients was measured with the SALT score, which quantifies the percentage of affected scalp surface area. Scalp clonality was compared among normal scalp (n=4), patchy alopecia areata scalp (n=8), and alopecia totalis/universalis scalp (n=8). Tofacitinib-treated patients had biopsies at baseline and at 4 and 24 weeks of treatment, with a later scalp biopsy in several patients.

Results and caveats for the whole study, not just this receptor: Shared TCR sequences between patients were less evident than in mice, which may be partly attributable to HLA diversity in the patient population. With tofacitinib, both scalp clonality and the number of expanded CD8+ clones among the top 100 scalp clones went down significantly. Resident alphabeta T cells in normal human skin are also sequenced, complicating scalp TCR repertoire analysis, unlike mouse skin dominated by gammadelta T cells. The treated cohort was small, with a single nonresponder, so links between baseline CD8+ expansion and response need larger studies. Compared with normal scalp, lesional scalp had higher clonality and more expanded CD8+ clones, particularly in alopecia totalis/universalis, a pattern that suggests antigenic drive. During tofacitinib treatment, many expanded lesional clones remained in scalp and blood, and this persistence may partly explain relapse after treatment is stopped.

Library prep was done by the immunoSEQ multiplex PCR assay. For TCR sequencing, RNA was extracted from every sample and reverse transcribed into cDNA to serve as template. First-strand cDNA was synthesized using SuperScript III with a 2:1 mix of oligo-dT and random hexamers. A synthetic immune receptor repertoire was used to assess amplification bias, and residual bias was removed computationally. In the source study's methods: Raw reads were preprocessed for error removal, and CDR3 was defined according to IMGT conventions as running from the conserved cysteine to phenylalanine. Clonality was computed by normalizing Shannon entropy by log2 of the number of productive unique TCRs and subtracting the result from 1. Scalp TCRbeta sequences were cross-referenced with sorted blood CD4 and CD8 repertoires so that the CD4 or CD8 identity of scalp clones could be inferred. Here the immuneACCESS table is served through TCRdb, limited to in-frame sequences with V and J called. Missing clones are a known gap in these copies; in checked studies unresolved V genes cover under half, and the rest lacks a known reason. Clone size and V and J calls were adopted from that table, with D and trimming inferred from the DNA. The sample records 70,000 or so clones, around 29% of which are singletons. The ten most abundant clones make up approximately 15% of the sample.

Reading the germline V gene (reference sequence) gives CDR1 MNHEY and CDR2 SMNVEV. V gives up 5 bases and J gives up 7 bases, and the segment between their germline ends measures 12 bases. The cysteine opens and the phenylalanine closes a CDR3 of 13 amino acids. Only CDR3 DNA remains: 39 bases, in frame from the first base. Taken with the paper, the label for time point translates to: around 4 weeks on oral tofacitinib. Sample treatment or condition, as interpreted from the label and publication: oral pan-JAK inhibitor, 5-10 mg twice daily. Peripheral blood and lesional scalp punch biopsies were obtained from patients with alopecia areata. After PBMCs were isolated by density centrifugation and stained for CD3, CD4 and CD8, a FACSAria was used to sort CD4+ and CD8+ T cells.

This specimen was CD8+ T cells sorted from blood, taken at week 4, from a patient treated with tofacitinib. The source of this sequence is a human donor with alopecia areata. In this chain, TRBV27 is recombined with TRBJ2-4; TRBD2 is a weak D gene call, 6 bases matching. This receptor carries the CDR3 CASSPLGRNIQYF. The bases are TGTGCCAGCAGTCCTCTGGGGAGGAACATTCAGTACTTC.